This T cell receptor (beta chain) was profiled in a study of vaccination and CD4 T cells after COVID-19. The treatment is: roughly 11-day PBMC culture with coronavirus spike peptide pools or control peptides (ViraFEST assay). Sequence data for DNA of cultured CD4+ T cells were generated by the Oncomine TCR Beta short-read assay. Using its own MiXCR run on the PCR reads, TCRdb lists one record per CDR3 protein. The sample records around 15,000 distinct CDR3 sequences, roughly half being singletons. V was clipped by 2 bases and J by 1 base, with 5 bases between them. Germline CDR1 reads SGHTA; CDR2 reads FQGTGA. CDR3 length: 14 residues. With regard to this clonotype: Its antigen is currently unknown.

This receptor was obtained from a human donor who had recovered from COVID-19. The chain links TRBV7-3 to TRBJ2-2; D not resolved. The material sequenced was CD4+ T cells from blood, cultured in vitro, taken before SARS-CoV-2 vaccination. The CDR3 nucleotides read TGTGCCAGCAGCTTATCTGTGAACACCGGGGAGCTGTTTTTT. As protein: CASSLSVNTGELFF. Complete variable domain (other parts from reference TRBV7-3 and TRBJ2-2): GAGVSQTPSNKVTEKGKYVELRCDPISGHTALYWYRQSLGQGPEFLIYFQGTGAADDSGLPNDRFFAVRPEGSVSTLKIQRTERGDSAVYLCASSLSVNTGELFFGEGSRLTVL.